This T cell receptor beta chain was profiled in a study of T cells in Graves' hyperthyroidism and ophthalmopathy. The V segment lost 5 bases and the J segment 1 base; nucleotides outside the gene matches: 6. Germline loops: CDR1 MNHNS, CDR2 SASEGT. The CDR3 extends over 15 amino acids. RNA transcripts served as the template for amplifying TCR beta CDR3 regions. HTBI primers drove first-round RT-PCR of the TCR CDR3. Via MiXCR, TCRdb re-called the multiplex PCR reads, giving one row per CDR3 protein. Of a few hundred thousand distinct CDR3 sequences listed, 15% to 20% are singletons. Sequenced input: blood. The clonotype was recovered from a woman aged 25 to 39 with Graves' ophthalmopathy. The chain links TRBV6-1 to TRBJ2-7, with 9 bases matching TRBD1. CDR3 DNA: TGTGCCAGCAGTCTACTACAGGGGGCATCCTACGAGCAGTACTTC. It is translated as CASSLLQGASYEQYF.